The rows below give T cell receptor beta chains drawn from one sample of a study of blood T cell repertoires in COVID-19. TCRdb's table, derived via immunoSEQ multiplex PCR, lists solely in-frame clones and lacks some. Of 140,000 to 150,000 clones in the sample, 80% were seen once. Sample: peripheral blood. These receptors were obtained from a woman aged 45 to 65 with acute or convalescent COVID-19. CDR3s include the opening cysteine and the closing phenylalanine or tryptophan. The D gene is left open where the match is weak. The size field is filled for only some rows; it gives once, few, many or a size class.

d_gene	v_gene	abundance	j_gene	CDR3nt	CDR3aa
.	TRBV14	once	TRBJ1-1	TGTGCCAGCAGCCGACCGGGTGGGACTGAAGCTTTCTTT	CASSRPGGTEAFF
.	TRBV9	.	TRBJ2-3	TGTGCCAGCAGCGTAGACGGGGAGACAGATACGCAGTATTTT	CASSVDGETDTQYF
TRBD1	TRBV14	.	TRBJ2-5	TGTGCCAGCAGCCAAAGGACAGGGATGGAGACCCAGTACTTC	CASSQRTGMETQYF
.	TRBV5-1	.	TRBJ1-2	TGCGCCAGCCACGCAGGGAACGACTTCCATGGCTACACCTTC	CASHAGNDFHGYTF
.	TRBV5-4	.	TRBJ1-1	TGTGCCAGCAAGCTCGCCCAGGAGAACACTGAAGCTTTCTTT	CASKLAQENTEAFF
TRBD1	TRBV6-2/TRBV6-3	.	TRBJ1-1	TGTGCCAGCAGTTTGAAAAGGGGGCTTGAAGCTTTCTTT	CASSLKRGLEAFF
TRBD1	TRBV2	few	TRBJ1-6	TGTGCCAGCAGGCCGGGACAGGGGAATTCACCCCTCCACTTT	CASRPGQGNSPLHF
.	TRBV2	.	TRBJ1-5	TGTGCCAGCAGTGAAGCTATTAGCAATCAGCCCCAGCATTTT	CASSEAISNQPQHF
TRBD2	TRBV29-1	.	TRBJ2-1	TGCAGCGTTGAATCCTTGCGGGGGGTCTCCTACAATGAGCAGTTCTTC	CSVESLRGVSYNEQFF
TRBD2	TRBV6-5	.	TRBJ2-7	TGTGCCAGCAGAATACAGCGGGGGGAACAGTACTTC	CASRIQRGEQYF
.	TRBV7-2	.	TRBJ1-2	TGTGCCAGCAGCTTAGAACAGGAGGGATATGGCTACACCTTC	CASSLEQEGYGYTF
TRBD1	TRBV13	.	TRBJ1-2	TGTGCCAGCAGCTTAGGCCGGGACAGAGAGCTTAAAGACTTC	CASSLGRDRELKDF
.	TRBV25-1	.	TRBJ1-2	TGTGCCAGCAGTTTGGGGAGGGACAATCCTAACTATGGCTACACCTTC	CASSLGRDNPNYGYTF
TRBD2	TRBV5-1	.	TRBJ2-3	TGCGCCAGCAGCTTAGGACTAGCGGGGACCACAGATACGCAGTATTTT	CASSLGLAGTTDTQYF
TRBD1	TRBV23-1	.	TRBJ2-2	TGCGCCAGCATGCGACAGGGCGCCGGGGAGCTGTTTTTT	CASMRQGAGELFF
TRBD1	TRBV18	.	TRBJ1-6	TGTGCCAGCTCACCCATACAGGGGAAAGGAGATTCACCCCTCCACTTT	CASSPIQGKGDSPLHF
TRBD1	TRBV19	.	TRBJ2-2	TGTGCCAGTAACCCCTTACAGGGGATCGGGGAGCTGTTTTTT	CASNPLQGIGELFF
.	TRBV19	.	TRBJ1-5	TGTGCCAGTAGTATAGAGGCAGGGGTAGTAGGACAGCCCCAGCATTTT	CASSIEAGVVGQPQHF
TRBD1	TRBV2	many	TRBJ1-4	TGTGCCACCTGGGGGCAGGGGGCAACTAATGAAAAACTGTTTTTT	CATWGQGATNEKLFF
.	TRBV28	.	TRBJ1-2	TGTGCCAGCAGGGCCCGGACAGCAGCGAACTATGGCTACACCTTC	CASRARTAANYGYTF
.	TRBV27	.	TRBJ1-6	TGTGCCAGCAGTCGAGGACAGACCAATTCACCCCTCCACTTT	CASSRGQTNSPLHF
.	TRBV21-1	.	TRBJ1-1	TGTGCCAGCAGGGAGGGACAGGCGATGAACACTGAAGCTTTCTTT	CASREGQAMNTEAFF
TRBD1	TRBV29-1	.	TRBJ1-1	TGCAGCGTCCGGACAGGGAGGGACACTGAAGCTTTCTTT	CSVRTGRDTEAFF
.	TRBV27	once	TRBJ2-7	TGTGCCAGCAGTTTAAACCCACAGGCCATAGGCGAGCAGTACTTC	CASSLNPQAIGEQYF
TRBD2	TRBV24-1	.	TRBJ2-7	TGTGCCACCAGTGATTCCGGGACTAGCGGGGTTTGGCAGTACTTC	CATSDSGTSGVWQYF
.	TRBV5-4	.	TRBJ2-1	TGTGCCAGCAGCTTGTCCAGCTCCTACAATGAGCAGTTCTTC	CASSLSSSYNEQFF
TRBD1	TRBV7-2	.	TRBJ2-1	TGTGCCAGCTCAAGGACAGGGGACGTTAGCTCCTACAATGAGCAGTTCTTC	CASSRTGDVSSYNEQFF